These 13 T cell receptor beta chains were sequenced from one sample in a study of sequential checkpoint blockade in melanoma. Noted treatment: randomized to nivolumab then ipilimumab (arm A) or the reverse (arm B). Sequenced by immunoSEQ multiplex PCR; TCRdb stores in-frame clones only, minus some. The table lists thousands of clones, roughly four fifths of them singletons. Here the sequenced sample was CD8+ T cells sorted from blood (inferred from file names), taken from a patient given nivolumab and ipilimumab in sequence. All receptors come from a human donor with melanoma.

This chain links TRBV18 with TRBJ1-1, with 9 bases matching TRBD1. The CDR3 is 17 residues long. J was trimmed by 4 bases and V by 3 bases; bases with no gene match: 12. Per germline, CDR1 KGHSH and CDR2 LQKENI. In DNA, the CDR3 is TGTGCCAGCTCACCCACTCTGGGACAGGGTGTTAGCACTGAAGCTTTCTTT. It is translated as CASSPTLGQGVSTEAFF.

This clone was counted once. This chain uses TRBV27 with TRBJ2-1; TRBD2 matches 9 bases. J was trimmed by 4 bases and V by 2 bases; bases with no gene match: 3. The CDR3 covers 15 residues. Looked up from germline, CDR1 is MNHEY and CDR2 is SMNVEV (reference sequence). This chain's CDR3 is CASSLGSGSYNEQFF. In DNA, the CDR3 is TGTGCCAGCAGTTTAGGTAGCGGGAGTTACAATGAGCAGTTCTTC.

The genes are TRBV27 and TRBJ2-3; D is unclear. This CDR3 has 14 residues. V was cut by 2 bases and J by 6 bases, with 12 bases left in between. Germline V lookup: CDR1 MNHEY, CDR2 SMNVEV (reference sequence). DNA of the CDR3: TGTGCCAGCAGTTTACGGTCCCTTGCGGATACGCAGTATTTT. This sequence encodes CASSLRSLADTQYF.

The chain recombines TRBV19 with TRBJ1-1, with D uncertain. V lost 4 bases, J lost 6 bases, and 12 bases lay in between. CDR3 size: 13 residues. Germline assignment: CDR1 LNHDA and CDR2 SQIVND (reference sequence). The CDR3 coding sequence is TGTGCCAGTAGTAAGCGGGGTAGGGCTGAAGCTTTCTTT. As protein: CASSKRGRAEAFF.

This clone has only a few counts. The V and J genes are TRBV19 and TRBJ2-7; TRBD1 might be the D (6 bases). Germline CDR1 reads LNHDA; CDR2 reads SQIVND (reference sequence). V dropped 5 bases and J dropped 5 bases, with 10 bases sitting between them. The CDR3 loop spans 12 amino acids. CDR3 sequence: CASSQNRDEQYF. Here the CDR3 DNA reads TGTGCCAGTAGTCAGAACAGGGACGAGCAGTACTTC.

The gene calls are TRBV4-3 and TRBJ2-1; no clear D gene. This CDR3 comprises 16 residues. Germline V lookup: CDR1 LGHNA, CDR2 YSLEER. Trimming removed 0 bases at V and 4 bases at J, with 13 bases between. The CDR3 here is CASSQDFSREYNEQFF. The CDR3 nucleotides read TGCGCCAGCAGCCAAGATTTCTCGCGAGAGTACAATGAGCAGTTCTTC.

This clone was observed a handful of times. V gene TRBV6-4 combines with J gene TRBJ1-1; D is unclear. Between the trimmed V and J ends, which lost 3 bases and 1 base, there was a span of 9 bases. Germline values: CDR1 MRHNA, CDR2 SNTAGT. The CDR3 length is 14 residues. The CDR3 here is CASSEAAGNTEAFF. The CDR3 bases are TGTGCCAGCAGTGAAGCCGCAGGGAACACTGAAGCTTTCTTT.

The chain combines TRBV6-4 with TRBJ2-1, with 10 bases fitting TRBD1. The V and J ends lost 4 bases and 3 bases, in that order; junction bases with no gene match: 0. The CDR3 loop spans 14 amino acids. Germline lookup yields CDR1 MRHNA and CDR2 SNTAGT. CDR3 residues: CASSGTGGYNEQFF. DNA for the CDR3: TGTGCCAGCAGTGGGACAGGGGGCTACAATGAGCAGTTCTTC.

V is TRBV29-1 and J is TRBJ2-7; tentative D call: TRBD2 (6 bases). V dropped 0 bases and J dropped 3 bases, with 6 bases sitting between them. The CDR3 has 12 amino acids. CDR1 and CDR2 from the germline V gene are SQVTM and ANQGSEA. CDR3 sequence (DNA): TGCAGCGTTGAAGAGCGGGACTACGAGCAGTACTTC. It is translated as CSVEERDYEQYF.

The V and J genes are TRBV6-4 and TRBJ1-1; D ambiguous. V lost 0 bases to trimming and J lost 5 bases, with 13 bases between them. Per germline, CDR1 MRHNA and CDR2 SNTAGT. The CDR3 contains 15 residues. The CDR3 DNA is TGTGCCAGCAGTGACTCGAACGACTCGGGGACTGAAGCTTTCTTT. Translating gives CASSDSNDSGTEAFF.

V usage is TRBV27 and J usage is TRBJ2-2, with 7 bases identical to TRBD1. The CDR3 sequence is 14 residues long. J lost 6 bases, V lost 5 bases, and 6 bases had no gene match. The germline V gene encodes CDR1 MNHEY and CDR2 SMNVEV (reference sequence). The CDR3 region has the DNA TGTGCCAGCAGTGACAGGGTTCCTCCCGGGGAGCTGTTTTTT. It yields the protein CASSDRVPPGELFF.

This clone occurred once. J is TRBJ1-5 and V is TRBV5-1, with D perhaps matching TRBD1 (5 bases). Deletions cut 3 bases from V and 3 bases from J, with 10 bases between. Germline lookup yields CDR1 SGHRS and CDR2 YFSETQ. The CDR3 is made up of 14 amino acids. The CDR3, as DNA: TGCGCCAGCAGCTGGGGGGAGGCCAATCAGCCCCAGCATTTT. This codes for CASSWGEANQPQHF.

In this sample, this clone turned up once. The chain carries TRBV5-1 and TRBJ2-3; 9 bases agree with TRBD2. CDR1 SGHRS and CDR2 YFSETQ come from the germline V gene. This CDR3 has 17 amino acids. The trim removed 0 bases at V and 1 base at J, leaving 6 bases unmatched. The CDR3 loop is CASSLGAASGGTDTQYF. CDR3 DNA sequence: TGCGCCAGCAGCTTGGGCGCGGCTAGCGGGGGCACAGATACGCAGTATTTT.